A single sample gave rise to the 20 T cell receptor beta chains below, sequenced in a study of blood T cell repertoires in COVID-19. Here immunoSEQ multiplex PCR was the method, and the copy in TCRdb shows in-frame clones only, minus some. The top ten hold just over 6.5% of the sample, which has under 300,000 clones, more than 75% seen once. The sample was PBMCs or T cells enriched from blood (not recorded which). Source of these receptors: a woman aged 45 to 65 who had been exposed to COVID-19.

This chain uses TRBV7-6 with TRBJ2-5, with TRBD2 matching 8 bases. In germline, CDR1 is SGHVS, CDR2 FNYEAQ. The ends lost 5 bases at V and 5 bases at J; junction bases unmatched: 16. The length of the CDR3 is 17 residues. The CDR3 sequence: CASSPHRPGTRAETQYF. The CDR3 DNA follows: TGTGCCAGCAGCCCCCACCGTCCCGGGACTAGAGCTGAGACCCAGTACTTC.

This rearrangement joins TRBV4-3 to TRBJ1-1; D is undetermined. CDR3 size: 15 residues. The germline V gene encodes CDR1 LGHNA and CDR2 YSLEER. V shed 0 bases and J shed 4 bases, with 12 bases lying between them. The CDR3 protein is CASSQDLRGSTEAFF. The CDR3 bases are TGCGCCAGCAGCCAAGATTTACGGGGATCCACTGAAGCTTTCTTT.

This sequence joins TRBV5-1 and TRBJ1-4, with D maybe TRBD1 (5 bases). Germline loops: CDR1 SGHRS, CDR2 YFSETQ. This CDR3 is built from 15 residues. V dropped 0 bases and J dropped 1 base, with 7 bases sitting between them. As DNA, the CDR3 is TGCGCCAGCAGCTTGGACGGGGGAACTAATGAAAAACTGTTTTTT. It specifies CASSLDGGTNEKLFF.

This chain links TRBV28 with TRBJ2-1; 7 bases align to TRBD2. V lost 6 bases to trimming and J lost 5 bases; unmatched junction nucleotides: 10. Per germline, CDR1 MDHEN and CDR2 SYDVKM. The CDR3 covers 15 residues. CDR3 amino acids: CASRSGRGVNNEQFF. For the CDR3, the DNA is TGTGCCAGCAGGTCCGGACGGGGGGTAAACAATGAGCAGTTCTTC.

CDR3 region: CASGVRGGSYEQYF. Here the CDR3 DNA reads TGTGCCAGCGGGGTAAGGGGGGGCTCCTACGAGCAGTACTTC. This sequence joins TRBV6-4 and TRBJ2-7, with D possibly TRBD2 on 7 matching bases. Germline values: CDR1 MRHNA, CDR2 SNTAGT. Trimming left V 8 bases short and J 0 bases short, with 14 bases between. The CDR3 runs to 14 residues.

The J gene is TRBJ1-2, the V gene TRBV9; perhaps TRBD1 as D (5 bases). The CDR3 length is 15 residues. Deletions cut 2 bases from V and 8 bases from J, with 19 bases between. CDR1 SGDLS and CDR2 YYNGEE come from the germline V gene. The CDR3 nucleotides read TGTGCCAGCAGCGTGGGGGACTCCGCAGGCTTCGGCTACACCTTC. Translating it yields CASSVGDSAGFGYTF.

In DNA, the CDR3 is TGCAGCGGACGACAGGGGGTAGGGACCCAGTACTTC. Protein: CSGRQGVGTQYF. The chain employs TRBV29-1 and TRBJ2-5; TRBD1 aligns across 9 bases. After removal of 7 bases from V and 7 bases from J, the junction contained 7 bases not matched to a gene. CDR3 length: 12 residues. CDR1 and CDR2 (germline): SQVTM, ANQGSEA.

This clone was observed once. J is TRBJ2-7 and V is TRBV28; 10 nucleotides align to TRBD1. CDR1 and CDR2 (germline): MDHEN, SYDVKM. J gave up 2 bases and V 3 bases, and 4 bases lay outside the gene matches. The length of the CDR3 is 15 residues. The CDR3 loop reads CASSFSGQGTYEQYF. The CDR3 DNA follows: TGTGCCAGCAGTTTTTCGGGACAGGGGACCTACGAGCAGTACTTC. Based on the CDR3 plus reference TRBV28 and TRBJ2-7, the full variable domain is DVKVTQSSRYLVKRTGEKVFLECVQDMDHENMFWYRQDPGLGLRLIYFSYDVKMKEKGDIPEGYSVSREKKERFSLILESASTNQTSMYLCASSFSGQGTYEQYFGPGTRLTVT.

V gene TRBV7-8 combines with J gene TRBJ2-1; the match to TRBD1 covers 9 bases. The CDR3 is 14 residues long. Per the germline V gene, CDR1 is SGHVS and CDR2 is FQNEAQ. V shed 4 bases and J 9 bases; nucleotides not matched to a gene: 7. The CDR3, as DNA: TGTGCCAGCAGCTCCCGGGACAGGGTCAGTGAGCAGTTCTTC. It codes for CASSSRDRVSEQFF.

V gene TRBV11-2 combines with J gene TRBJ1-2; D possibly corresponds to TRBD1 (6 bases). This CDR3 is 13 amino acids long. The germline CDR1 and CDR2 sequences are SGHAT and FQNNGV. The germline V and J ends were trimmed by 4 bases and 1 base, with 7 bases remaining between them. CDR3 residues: CASSSGVNYGYTF. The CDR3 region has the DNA TGTGCCAGCAGCTCAGGGGTTAACTATGGCTACACCTTC.

CDR3 amino acids: CSASTEQETQYF. DNA for the CDR3: TGCAGTGCTAGTACAGAACAAGAGACCCAGTACTTC. The chain joins TRBV20-1 to TRBJ2-5; no definite D call. From germline, CDR1 is DFQATT and CDR2 SNEGSKA (reference sequence). The CDR3 is made up of 12 amino acids. Trimming took 3 bases from V and 2 from J, leaving 7 bases between them.

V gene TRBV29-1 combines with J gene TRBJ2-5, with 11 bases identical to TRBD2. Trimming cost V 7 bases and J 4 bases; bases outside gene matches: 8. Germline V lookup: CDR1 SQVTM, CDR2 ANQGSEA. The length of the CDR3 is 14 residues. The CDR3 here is CSGNSGGARETQYF. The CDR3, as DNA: TGCAGCGGTAATAGCGGGGGGGCGCGAGAGACCCAGTACTTC.

The CDR3 bases are TGCGCCAGCAGCTTGGATGGACAGGGTTTGGGAAACTATGGCTACACCTTC. Its translation: CASSLDGQGLGNYGYTF. V gene TRBV5-1 combines with J gene TRBJ1-2; 8 bases are a match to TRBD1. The CDR3 has 17 amino acids. The V gene's germline CDR1 is SGHRS and CDR2 YFSETQ. Trimming removed 0 bases from V and 2 bases from J; junction bases left unmatched: 9. Full variable domain (missing parts from reference TRBV5-1 and TRBJ1-2): KAGVTQTPRYLIKTRGQQVTLSCSPISGHRSVSWYQQTPGQGLQFLFEYFSETQRNKGNFPGRFSGRQFSNSRSEMNVSTLELGDSALYLCASSLDGQGLGNYGYTFGSGTRLTVV.

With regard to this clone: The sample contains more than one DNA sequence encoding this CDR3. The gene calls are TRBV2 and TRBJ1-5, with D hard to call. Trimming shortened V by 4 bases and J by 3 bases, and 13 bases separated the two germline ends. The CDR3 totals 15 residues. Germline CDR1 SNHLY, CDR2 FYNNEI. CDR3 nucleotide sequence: TGTGCCAGCAGTGGAGGGCAGGCGTACAATCAGCCCCAGCATTTT. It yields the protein CASSGGQAYNQPQHF. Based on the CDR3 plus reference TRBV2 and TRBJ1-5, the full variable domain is EPEVTQTPSHQVTQMGQEVILRCVPISNHLYFYWYRQILGQKVEFLVSFYNNEISEKSEIFDDQFSVERPDGSNFTLKIRSTKLEDSAMYFCASSGGQAYNQPQHFGDGTRLSIL.

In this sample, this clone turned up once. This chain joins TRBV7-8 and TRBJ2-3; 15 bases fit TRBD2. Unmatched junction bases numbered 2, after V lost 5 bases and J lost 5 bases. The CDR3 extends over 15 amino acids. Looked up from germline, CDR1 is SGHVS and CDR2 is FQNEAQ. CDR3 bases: TGTGCCAGCAGCCTGGGACTAGCGGGGGGAGATACGCAGTATTTT. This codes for CASSLGLAGGDTQYF.

The CDR3 DNA reads as TGTGCTAGTTCCCCCGGGACAGGGGCCTACAATGAGCAGTTCTTC. Translating gives CASSPGTGAYNEQFF. This chain connects TRBV12-5 to TRBJ2-1, with 10 nucleotides matching TRBD1. CDR3 size: 15 residues. Germline CDR1 and CDR2: LGHNT and FRNRAP. V was clipped by 8 bases and J by 2 bases; unmatched bases: 6.

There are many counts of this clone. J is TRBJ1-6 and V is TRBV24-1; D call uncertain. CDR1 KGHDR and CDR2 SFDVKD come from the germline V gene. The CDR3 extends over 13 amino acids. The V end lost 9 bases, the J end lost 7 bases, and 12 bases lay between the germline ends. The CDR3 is CATVVGLNSPLHF. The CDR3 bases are TGTGCCACCGTTGTCGGGTTAAATTCACCCCTCCACTTT.

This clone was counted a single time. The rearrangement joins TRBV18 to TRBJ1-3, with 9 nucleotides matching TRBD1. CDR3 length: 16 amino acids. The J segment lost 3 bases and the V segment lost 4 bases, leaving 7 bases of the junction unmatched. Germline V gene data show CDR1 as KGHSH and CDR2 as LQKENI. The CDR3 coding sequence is TGTGCCAGCTCACTCGCACAGGGGGCGCTTGGAAACACCATATATTTT. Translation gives CASSLAQGALGNTIYF.

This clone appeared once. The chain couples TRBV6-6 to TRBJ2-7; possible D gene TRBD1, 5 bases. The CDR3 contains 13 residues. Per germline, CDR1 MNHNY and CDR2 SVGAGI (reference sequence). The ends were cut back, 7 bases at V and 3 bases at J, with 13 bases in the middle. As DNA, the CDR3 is TGTGCCAGCACCCTGGACATCGGCTACGAGCAGTACTTC. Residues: CASTLDIGYEQYF.

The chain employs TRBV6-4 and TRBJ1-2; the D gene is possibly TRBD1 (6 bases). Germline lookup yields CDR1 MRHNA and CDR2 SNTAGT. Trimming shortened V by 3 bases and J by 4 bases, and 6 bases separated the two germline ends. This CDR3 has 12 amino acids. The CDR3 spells CASSEGGYGYTF. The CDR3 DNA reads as TGTGCCAGCAGTGAAGGGGGCTATGGCTACACCTTC.